One TCR beta chain is described in this entry. This specimen belongs to a study of patients and donors after allogeneic stem cell transplantation. The V and J ends lost 4 bases and 4 bases, in that order; junction bases with no gene match: 14. This CDR3 spans 18 amino acids. CDR1 and CDR2 from the germline V gene are ENHRY and SYGVKD. One entry per CDR3 protein, called by TCRdb with MiXCR from the RT-PCR reads. Of a few hundred thousand distinct CDR3 sequences listed, 11% to 15% are singletons. Sequencing was done on a sample of blood, either unsorted or a sorted T cell fraction (not recorded which). The V and J genes are TRBV10-3 and TRBJ2-2, with TRBD1 matching 8 bases. The TCR was taken from a human donor who was either an allogeneic HSCT recipient or a stem cell or donor lymphocyte infusion donor (not recorded which). It is not recorded whose cells these are; they may come from a transplant donor. The CDR3 loop reads CAISVYQGAGISTGELFF. The CDR3 DNA follows: TGTGCCATCAGTGTGTATCAGGGGGCCGGGATTTCCACCGGGGAGCTGTTTTTT.